These 16 T cell receptor beta chains were all obtained from the same sample, sequenced in a study of T cell responses to AZD1222 COVID-19 vaccine. The method was immunoSEQ multiplex PCR; TCRdb's version includes in-frame clones alone and lacks a portion of them. Here the sample spans 90,000 to 130,000 clones, around 84% being singletons. Sequenced material: peripheral blood, taken on day 0 of AZD1222 vaccination. These receptors were collected from an adult in good health.

V and J are TRBV30 and TRBJ1-1, with D possibly TRBD1 on 5 matching bases. This CDR3 region has 11 residues. Germline V gene lookup returns CDR1 GTSNPN and CDR2 SVGIG (reference sequence). V lost 5 bases and J 4 bases, leaving 8 bases between the germline ends. CDR3 DNA sequence: TGTGCCTGGGCTGGGGGCACTGAAGCTTTCTTT. Its translation is CAWAGGTEAFF. Full variable domain (remainder filled in from reference TRBV30 and TRBJ1-1): SQTIHQWPATLVQPVGSPLSLECTVEGTSNPNLYWYRQAAGRGLQLLFYSVGIGQISSEVPQNLSASRPQDRQFILSSKKLLLSDSGFYLCAWAGGTEAFFGQGTRLTVV.

This rearrangement joins TRBV7-9 to TRBJ1-2, with 10 bases matching TRBD1. V lost 3 bases to trimming and J lost 8 bases; unmatched junction nucleotides: 9. CDR3 length: 15 amino acids. CDR1 SEHNR and CDR2 FQNEAQ come from the germline V gene (reference sequence). CDR3 residues: CASSFVTGGPRGYTF. In DNA form, the CDR3 reads TGTGCCAGCAGCTTCGTGACAGGGGGCCCAAGGGGCTACACCTTC. Using reference TRBV7-9 and TRBJ1-2 for the parts outside the CDR3, the full variable domain is DTGVSQNPRHKITKRGQNVTFRCDPISEHNRLYWYRQTLGQGPEFLTYFQNEAQLEKSRLLSDRFSAERPKGSFSTLEIQRTEQGDSAMYLCASSFVTGGPRGYTFGSGTRLTVV.

CDR3 sequence (DNA): TGTGCCAGCAGTTTATGGACTAGCGGGGAGACGCAAGAGACCCAGTACTTC. Its protein is CASSLWTSGETQETQYF. V gene TRBV28 combines with J gene TRBJ2-5, with 11 bases identical to TRBD2. This CDR3 is 17 amino acids long. The V and J ends lost 0 bases and 2 bases, in that order; junction bases with no gene match: 5. From germline, CDR1 is MDHEN and CDR2 SYDVKM.

This clone has just one count. The V and J genes are TRBV19 and TRBJ1-4; perhaps TRBD1 as D (6 bases). The CDR3 covers 15 residues. Germline V CDR1 and CDR2: LNHDA, SQIVND (reference sequence). V lost 5 bases, J lost 4 bases, and 14 bases lay in between. The CDR3 DNA reads TGTGCCAGTAGTTCACAGGGACTGAGTAATGAAAAACTGTTTTTT. Protein product: CASSSQGLSNEKLFF.

This clone showed up just once. The chain employs TRBV7-3 and TRBJ2-7, with D perhaps TRBD1 (7 bases). V was clipped by 2 bases and J by 3 bases, with 14 bases between them. CDR3 length: 15 residues. CDR1 is SGHTA, CDR2 FQGTGA, per germline. CDR3 region: CASSLRGQGDYEQYF. As DNA, the CDR3 is TGTGCCAGCAGCTTACGGGGGCAGGGGGACTACGAGCAGTACTTC.

The chain links TRBV10-3 to TRBJ2-7, with D possibly called TRBD1 or TRBD2 (6 bases each). CDR3 length: 12 amino acids. The germline V gene encodes CDR1 ENHRY and CDR2 SYGVKD. The V end was cut by 8 bases, the J end by 12 bases, with 20 bases between. Here the CDR3 reads CAIDGGQDSPYF. As DNA, the CDR3 is TGTGCCATCGACGGGGGCCAGGATAGTCCGTACTTC.

The chain links TRBV5-1 to TRBJ2-3; D tentatively reads TRBD1 or TRBD2 (6 bases each). Germline assignment: CDR1 SGHRS and CDR2 YFSETQ. V was cut by 2 bases and J by 3 bases, with 13 bases left in between. The CDR3 runs 15 residues. DNA for the CDR3: TGCGCCAGCAGCTTTAGCGGCCAGGGGACAGATACGCAGTATTTT. Its protein is CASSFSGQGTDTQYF.

This clone was recorded once. The genes are TRBV18 and TRBJ1-6; D unresolved. Germline values: CDR1 KGHSH, CDR2 LQKENI. CDR3 length: 15 residues. The V end lost 2 bases, the J end lost 5 bases, and 10 bases lay between the germline ends. The CDR3 reads CASSPALPDNSPLHF. DNA of the CDR3: TGTGCCAGCTCACCAGCTTTGCCAGATAATTCACCCCTCCACTTT.

The chain recombines TRBV6-5 with TRBJ2-7; weak D call: TRBD1 (6 bases). The CDR3 extends over 15 amino acids. The germline V gene has CDR1 MNHEY and CDR2 SVGAGI. With 6 bases removed from V and 6 bases from J, the gap between germline ends came to 21 bases. The CDR3 sequence is CASSKPGTTMGEQYF. The CDR3 coding sequence is TGTGCCAGCAGCAAGCCCGGGACAACAATGGGCGAGCAGTACTTC.

About this clone itself: Germline and junction disagree at one end, which may indicate a read error. The chain recombines TRBV6-1 with TRBJ2-7; D unresolved. Germline assignment: CDR1 MNHNS and CDR2 SASEGT. This CDR3 has 13 amino acids. The CDR3 DNA reads TGTGCCAGCGGTGACGGCAACACCTACGAGCAGTACTTC. Protein: CASGDGNTYEQYF.

V and J are TRBV11-1 and TRBJ1-5; TRBD1 agrees at 7 bases. V shed 5 bases, J shed 8 bases, and the junction held 6 bases outside the gene matches. CDR3 length: 13 residues. From germline, CDR1 is SGHAT and CDR2 FQDESV (reference sequence). CDR3 coding DNA: TGTGCCAGCAGCCGGGACAGTGTGGAGCCCCAGCATTTT. Translated, it gives CASSRDSVEPQHF.

The J gene is TRBJ2-3, the V gene TRBV11-3; tentatively, D is TRBD1 (5 bases). The CDR3 totals 16 residues. V shed 1 base and J shed 6 bases, with 17 bases lying between them. The germline V gene has CDR1 SGHNT and CDR2 YENEEA. CDR3 in DNA: TGTGCCAGCAGCTTAGGGGGTGGTGGGGCGGCGGATACGCAGTATTTT. Protein product: CASSLGGGGAADTQYF.

This rearrangement joins TRBV7-9 to TRBJ2-2, with 10 bases matching TRBD1. Germline values: CDR1 SEHNR, CDR2 FQNEAQ (reference sequence). CDR3 length equals 15 residues. The ends lost 4 bases at V and 5 bases at J; junction bases unmatched: 4. CDR3 nucleotide sequence: TGTGCCAGCAGCTCTGGGGACAGGGGAACCGGGGAGCTGTTTTTT. This codes for CASSSGDRGTGELFF.

The chain links TRBV7-2 to TRBJ1-3; D not resolved. The V and J ends lost 1 base and 8 bases respectively, with 12 bases between them. CDR1 and CDR2 from the germline V gene are SGHTA and FQGNSA. The length of the CDR3 is 14 residues. In nucleotides, the CDR3 is TGTGCCAGCAGCTTAGTGCCCCCCGGGGACACCATATATTTT. Translated, it gives CASSLVPPGDTIYF.

The chain uses TRBV3-1 (or the pseudogene TRBV3-2) and TRBJ1-6; D unclear. Germline V lookup: CDR1 LGHDT, CDR2 YNNKEL (reference sequence). Trimming removed 0 bases from V and 0 bases from J, with 9 bases in between. The CDR3 runs to 17 residues. CDR3 sequence (DNA): TGTGCCAGCAGCCAAGAGTATTCTAGCTCCTATAATTCACCCCTCCACTTT. Translated, it gives CASSQEYSSSYNSPLHF.

This clone was counted only a few times. J is TRBJ2-1 and V is TRBV19; possibly TRBD1 or TRBD2 for D (5 bases each). The CDR3 length is 17 residues. Germline values: CDR1 LNHDA, CDR2 SQIVND (reference sequence). V lost 3 bases, J lost 0 bases, and 15 bases lay in between. The CDR3 nucleotides read TGTGCCAGTAGTATCGGGACCCTCCGGTCCTCCTACAATGAGCAGTTCTTC. It translates to CASSIGTLRSSYNEQFF.